The entry below describes one TCR beta chain. Its antigen is as yet unknown. This entry belongs to a study of chemoradiotherapy in HPV16-positive cancers. General study findings and limits: Candidate HPV-specific clones and E7-related TCR motifs grew in tumor during treatment.

The data were produced by immunoSEQ multiplex PCR, yet TCRdb's version contains in-frame clones alone and is incomplete. The table has approximately 4,600 clones, around 90% seen once. The TCR originated in a human donor with HPV-associated anogenital cancer. The specimen comprised tumor tissue, sampled from a patient who underwent chemoradiotherapy.

The DNA for the CDR3 is TGTGCTAGTGGTTTGGCAACGTCCGGTGGGCCGGTAAGGACTGAAGCTTTCTTT. Its translation: CASGLATSGGPVRTEAFF. The gene calls are TRBV12-5 and TRBJ1-1; D call uncertain. With 1 base removed from V and 5 bases from J, the gap between germline ends came to 23 bases. The CDR3 spans 18 residues. The germline gives CDR1 LGHNT, CDR2 FRNRAP.